The rows below give T cell receptor beta chains drawn from one sample of a study of beta chain features in type 1 diabetes. The method was immunoSEQ multiplex PCR; TCRdb's version includes in-frame clones alone and lacks a portion of them. The sample has approximately 52,000 clones, approximately 60% seen once. The sample was stem cell memory CD4+ T cells from blood. These receptors were collected from a woman between 25 and 40 years old with type 1 diabetes. Each CDR3 is given with its conserved first and last residue. D genes are given only for firm matches. A row's size may be missing; if present it is once, few, many or a size class.

v_gene	j_gene	d_gene	abundance	CDR3aa	CDR3nt
TRBV27	TRBJ1-4	TRBD1	NA	CASGPDRGHEKLFF	TGTGCCAGCGGTCCAGACAGGGGGCATGAAAAACTGTTTTTT
TRBV20-1	TRBJ1-1	TRBD1	few	CSAATGENAFF	TGCAGTGCGGCGACAGGGGAGAATGCTTTCTTT
TRBV28	TRBJ1-2	NA	once	CASSSPDYGYTF	TGTGCCAGCAGTTCCCCGGACTATGGCTACACCTTC
TRBV10-2	TRBJ1-1	NA	NA	CASTEQVNTEAFF	TGCGCCAGCACCGAGCAGGTGAACACTGAAGCTTTCTTT
TRBV5-4	TRBJ2-5	TRBD2	NA	CASSPGLAGEETQYF	TGTGCCAGCAGCCCGGGACTAGCGGGAGAAGAGACCCAGTACTTC
TRBV7-9	TRBJ2-5	NA	NA	CASSLSVAETQYF	TGTGCCAGCAGCTTATCTGTTGCGGAGACCCAGTACTTC
TRBV29-1	TRBJ2-7	NA	NA	CSVAGVTGSYEQYF	TGCAGCGTTGCCGGGGTGACGGGCTCCTACGAGCAGTACTTC
TRBV30	TRBJ2-3	NA	once	CAWSPLASTDTQYF	TGTGCCTGGAGTCCCCTAGCGAGCACAGATACGCAGTATTTT
TRBV7-3	TRBJ2-3	TRBD2	NA	CASSFSSGRQDTQYF	TGTGCCAGCAGCTTCTCCAGCGGGAGGCAAGATACGCAGTATTTT
TRBV28	TRBJ1-1	NA	NA	CASCLGQLQAFF	TGTGCCAGCTGCCTTGGACAGCTTCAAGCTTTCTTT
TRBV5-1	TRBJ2-1	NA	NA	CASSDYSEQFF	TGCGCCAGCAGCGACTATAGTGAGCAGTTCTTC
TRBV28	TRBJ1-4	TRBD1	NA	CASRTTGDHEKLFF	TGTGCCAGCAGGACTACAGGGGACCATGAAAAACTGTTTTTT
TRBV18	TRBJ2-6	NA	NA	CASSPLTGKSSGANVLTF	TGTGCCAGCTCACCCCTGACGGGGAAGAGCTCTGGGGCCAACGTCCTGACTTTC
TRBV7-2	TRBJ2-3	NA	NA	CASSTLAADTQYF	TGTGCCAGCAGCACGTTAGCGGCAGATACGCAGTATTTT
TRBV7-9	TRBJ2-3	TRBD2	NA	CASSKSGVADTQYF	TGTGCCAGCAGTAAAAGCGGGGTGGCAGATACGCAGTATTTT
TRBV2	TRBJ2-2	NA	NA	CASSELVGELFF	TGTGCCAGCAGTGAATTAGTTGGGGAGCTGTTTTTT
TRBV2	TRBJ2-7	NA	few	CASSPVLSSYEQYF	TGTGCCAGCAGCCCTGTTCTGAGCTCCTACGAGCAGTACTTC
TRBV10-3	TRBJ1-5	NA	NA	CAISEDNIQPQHF	TGTGCCATCAGTGAGGACAATATACAGCCCCAGCATTTT
TRBV14	TRBJ2-7	NA	NA	CASSQGLSKLLPYEQYF	TGTGCCAGCAGCCAAGGGTTATCGAAGTTACTCCCCTACGAGCAGTACTTC
TRBV19	TRBJ2-7	TRBD1	NA	CASSTGQTSGEQYF	TGTGCCAGTAGCACGGGACAGACCTCTGGGGAGCAGTACTTC
TRBV4-1	TRBJ2-7	TRBD1	NA	CASSQNTGQGAGEQYF	TGCGCCAGCAGCCAAAATACGGGACAGGGGGCTGGCGAGCAGTACTTC
TRBV7-2	TRBJ2-3	TRBD1	once	CASSLAPLTGGTQYF	TGTGCCAGCAGCTTAGCTCCTCTCACAGGGGGTACGCAGTATTTT
TRBV7-9	TRBJ2-6	NA	NA	CASSHRVGANVLTF	TGTGCCAGCAGCCACAGGGTTGGGGCCAACGTCCTGACTTTC
TRBV30	TRBJ2-5	TRBD1	NA	CAWTQGQGGGETQYF	TGTGCCTGGACCCAGGGACAGGGAGGAGGGGAGACCCAGTACTTC
TRBV29-1	TRBJ1-4	NA	few	CSVQGATNEKLFF	TGCAGCGTCCAGGGTGCAACTAATGAAAAACTGTTTTTT
TRBV11-2	TRBJ2-1	TRBD2	NA	CASSFSGRVSNEQFF	TGTGCCAGCAGCTTTAGCGGGAGGGTGAGCAATGAGCAGTTCTTC
TRBV11-2	TRBJ1-2	TRBD1	NA	CASSLQGVAYTF	TGTGCCAGCAGCCTGCAGGGGGTTGCCTACACCTTC
TRBV30	TRBJ2-7	NA	NA	CAWSWTVTSYEQYF	TGTGCCTGGAGCTGGACTGTGACTTCCTACGAGCAGTACTTC
TRBV6-5	TRBJ2-1	TRBD2	once	CASSLTSAHNEQFF	TGTGCCAGCAGTTTGACTAGCGCCCACAATGAGCAGTTCTTC
TRBV4-2	TRBJ2-3	NA	few	CASSQDGTHTDTQYF	TGTGCCAGCAGCCAAGACGGGACACACACAGATACGCAGTATTTT
TRBV7-6	TRBJ2-3	NA	NA	CASSSRDTQYF	TGTGCCAGCAGCTCGCGAGATACGCAGTATTTT
TRBV15	TRBJ2-6	NA	NA	CATSRDLSGANVLTF	TGTGCCACCAGCAGAGATCTCTCTGGGGCCAACGTCCTGACTTTC
TRBV5-6	TRBJ2-7	NA	NA	CASSASSVREQYF	TGTGCCAGCTCGGCCTCTTCGGTGCGGGAGCAGTACTTC
TRBV30	TRBJ1-1	TRBD1	NA	CAWSVPGTGLAAFF	TGTGCCTGGAGTGTACCCGGGACAGGGTTGGCGGCTTTCTTT
TRBV7-7	TRBJ2-1	NA	once	CASSPDSHQQFF	TGTGCTAGCAGCCCGGACAGCCATCAACAGTTCTTC
TRBV5-1	TRBJ2-6	NA	NA	CASSLGQGGANVLTF	TGCGCCAGCAGCTTGGGGCAGGGCGGGGCCAACGTCCTGACTTTC
TRBV25-1	TRBJ2-7	TRBD2	NA	CASSELASGRYEQYF	TGTGCCAGCAGTGAATTGGCTAGCGGGAGATACGAGCAGTACTTC
TRBV5-1	TRBJ2-1	TRBD2	NA	CASSLEILAGSSYNEQFF	TGCGCCAGCAGCTTGGAGATCCTAGCGGGTAGCTCCTACAATGAGCAGTTCTTC
TRBV29-1	TRBJ2-3	NA	NA	CSVERHFGTDTQYF	TGCAGCGTTGAAAGACACTTTGGCACAGATACGCAGTATTTT
TRBV2	TRBJ2-1	NA	NA	CASSEGQVGNEQFF	TGTGCCAGCAGTGAAGGGCAGGTAGGCAATGAGCAGTTCTTC
TRBV7-9	TRBJ2-7	TRBD2	NA	CASSSGTSGAYEQYF	TGTGCCAGCAGTTCCGGGACTAGCGGGGCCTACGAGCAGTACTTC
TRBV9	TRBJ2-5	NA	NA	CASSVLGGAGQETQYF	TGTGCCAGCAGCGTCTTAGGGGGCGCGGGGCAAGAGACCCAGTACTTC
TRBV18	TRBJ2-3	TRBD2	NA	CASSAGLAGFDTQYF	TGTGCCAGCTCGGCAGGGCTAGCGGGATTCGATACGCAGTATTTT
TRBV29-1	TRBJ1-1	NA	NA	CSVGRGMNTEAFF	TGCAGCGTTGGCCGAGGGATGAACACTGAAGCTTTCTTT
TRBV29-1	TRBJ2-2	NA	few	CSVRTGRGELFF	TGCAGCGTCCGAACAGGGCGCGGGGAGCTGTTTTTT
TRBV4-2	TRBJ2-1	TRBD2	few	CASSQDLAGPPYNEQFF	TGTGCCAGCAGCCAAGATTTAGCGGGACCCCCCTACAATGAGCAGTTCTTC
TRBV28	TRBJ2-5	NA	NA	CASSPPQGRGETQYF	TGTGCCAGCAGTCCCCCCCAGGGTAGGGGCGAGACCCAGTACTTC
TRBV5-1	TRBJ2-3	TRBD1	NA	CASGDRVTDTQYF	TGCGCCAGCGGGGACAGGGTCACAGATACGCAGTATTTT
TRBV6-5	TRBJ2-5	TRBD1	NA	CASSYDDRGRETQYF	TGTGCCAGCAGTTACGATGACAGGGGTAGAGAGACCCAGTACTTC
TRBV5-4	TRBJ1-1	NA	NA	CASRRGNTEAFF	TGTGCCAGCCGGAGGGGGAACACTGAAGCTTTCTTT